The present entry profiles one T cell receptor (beta chain) with its context. Its antigen is undetermined. A read error is possible here, since a much larger clone lies one base away. This CDR3 has 17 residues. The trim removed 1 base at V and 7 bases at J, leaving 12 bases unmatched. Germline CDR1 and CDR2: SGHTA and FQGNSA. Together with thyroid ultrasound, orbital computed tomography, serum thyroxine and TRAb, clinical symptoms were used for diagnoses. Regions amplified from RNA transcripts were the TCR beta CDR3 regions. TCR CDR3 underwent first-round RT-PCR with the HTBI primer set. TCRdb re-called the multiplex PCR reads with MiXCR, one entry per CDR3 protein. The sample includes approximately 360,000 distinct CDR3 sequences, just under 25% seen only once; the top ten take about 73%. The data are from a study of T cells in Graves' hyperthyroidism and ophthalmopathy. Study-level points and caveats: Median prediction lead before ophthalmopathy onset was 6.5 to 7 months with the model. Most expanded thyroid clonotypes above 0.001 recurred in blood.

This TCR was sampled from a man in his fifties or sixties with Graves' hyperthyroidism. The sequenced sample consisted of blood. The chain uses TRBV7-2 and TRBJ2-1; 8 bases line up with TRBD2. CDR3 sequence (DNA): TGTGCCAGCAGCTTAGATGATACGGGAGGGCCGGGGAATGAGCAGTTCTTC. Its protein is CASSLDDTGGPGNEQFF.